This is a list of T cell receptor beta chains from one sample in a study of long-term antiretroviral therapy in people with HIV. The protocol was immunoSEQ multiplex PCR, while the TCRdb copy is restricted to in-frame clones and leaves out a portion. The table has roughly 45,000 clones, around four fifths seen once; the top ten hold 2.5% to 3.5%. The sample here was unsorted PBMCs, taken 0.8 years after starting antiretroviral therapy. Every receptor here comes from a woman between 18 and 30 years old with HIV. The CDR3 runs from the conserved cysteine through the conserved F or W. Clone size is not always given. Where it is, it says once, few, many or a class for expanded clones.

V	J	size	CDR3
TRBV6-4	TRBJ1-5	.	CASSGDSNQPQHF
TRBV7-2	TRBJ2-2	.	CASSSKPGQGSGELFF
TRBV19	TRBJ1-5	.	CASSIVGNQPQHF
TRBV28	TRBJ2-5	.	CASSLAGVAETQYF
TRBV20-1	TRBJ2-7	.	CSAEELGKYF
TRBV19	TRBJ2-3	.	CASTHGASSDPSTDTQYF
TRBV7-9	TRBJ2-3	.	CASSLSLRDTQYF
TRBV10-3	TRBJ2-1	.	CAISDTSRSYNEQFF
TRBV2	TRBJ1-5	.	CASSGARAGHQPQHF
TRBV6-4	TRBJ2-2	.	CASSPGTGGTGELFF
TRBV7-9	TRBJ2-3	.	CASSLRVRPGSTDTQYF
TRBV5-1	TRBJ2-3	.	CASRLTLYRGLDTQYF
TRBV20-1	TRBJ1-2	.	CSARDDGYTF
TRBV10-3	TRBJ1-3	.	CAISESRAFSGNTIYF
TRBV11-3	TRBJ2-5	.	CASSLALGGGEDETQYF
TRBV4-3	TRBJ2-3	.	CASSQDGPGGSWADTQYF
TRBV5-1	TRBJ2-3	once	CASSLFRLRDDTDTQYF
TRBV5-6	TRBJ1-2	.	CASSLVTENYGYTF
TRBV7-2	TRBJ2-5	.	CASSFGRGVQETQYF
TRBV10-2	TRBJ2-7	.	CASSEGQALHFDPYEQYF
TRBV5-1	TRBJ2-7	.	CASSLVGGSYEQYF
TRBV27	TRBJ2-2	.	CASSLLGRESTGELFF
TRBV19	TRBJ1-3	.	CASSLRRSGNTIYF
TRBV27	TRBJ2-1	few	CASGGLTYNEQFF